Sequencing of this T cell receptor beta chain was carried out in a study of blood T cell repertoires in COVID-19 (dated by TCRdb to 2018 to 2021). Looking at the study overall: The collaborator samples originated in the United States, Italy and Spain and spanned the acute and convalescent phases of COVID-19. The prospective study material was composed of cDNA or gDNA derived from T cells, B-cell-depleted T cells, or PBMCs. Subjects who had been exposed to COVID-19, were actively infected with it, or had recovered from it provided the deeply sampled blood TCRbeta repertoires that made up the dataset. A freely available public database, intended as a resource for researchers studying the immune response to SARS-CoV-2, is where the repertoires were released. Samples were obtained from the ongoing ImmuneRACE study (first 160 participants) and from 1,254 subjects provided by 6 global collaborators. Nearly every sample came with metadata listing a de-identified subject ID, COVID-19 status, age in years and sex. Where available, HLA class I and class II types were taken from metadata supplied by the sample provider and were not determined by assay-based typing. On the study overall, not on this receptor specifically: How much clinical and demographic metadata was included differed by source and by participant, and the metadata was provided uncurated.

The collaborating institutions used their own protocols to collect whole blood in K2EDTA tubes. For TCRbeta analysis, collaborators shipped samples in one of three forms: frozen whole blood, isolated PBMCs, or DNA extracted from either of those sample types. The germline V gene specifies MGHRA as CDR1 and YSYEKL as CDR2. For this chain, trimming is 4 bases at the V end and 3 bases at the J end, and the number of junction bases without a gene match is 5. The CDR3 covers 15 residues, taking in both the cysteine and the phenylalanine. The entry retains the CDR3 DNA only, 45 bases that are in frame from base 1. The immunoSEQ Assay, a bias-controlled multiplex PCR, was used to amplify TCRbeta CDR3 regions from genomic DNA. For the original study's pipeline: The number of nucleated cells in each sample was estimated from the amplification of reference gene primers within the assay. Sequence reads were collapsed and filtered to measure the absolute abundance of every unique TCRbeta CDR3 rearrangement. Productive Simpson clonality was computed per sample as the square root of Simpson's diversity index over productive rearrangements. What TCRdb holds here is the immuneACCESS table cut down to in-frame rearrangements. Part of the clones is not present; checked against another copy, under half of the missing clones reflect an unresolved V gene, and the others are unexplained. V, J and clone size were drawn from that table, and D and trimming were deduced from the DNA. The sample table shows 50,000 or so clones, and roughly 91% are seen once. About 6.7% of the sample is in the top ten clones.

Concerning this clone: The antigen it binds to is not known. Base qualities are not at hand, and no much larger clone is one base apart.

This TCR came from a man between 45 and 60 years old with active COVID-19. What was sequenced was peripheral blood. Here the chain combines TRBV4-1 and TRBJ2-7; the central 11 bases match TRBD2. The nucleotides read TGCGCCAGCAGCCGCCCGACTAGCGGGATCTACGAGCAGTACTTC. It translates to CASSRPTSGIYEQYF.